This T cell receptor beta chain was captured in a study of cytomegalovirus exposure and HLA in healthy donors. Study results and limitations: Highest at DRB1 and lowest at HLA-C, TCR association rates differed among HLA loci in a later analysis. It emerged from a later analysis that several of the most significant clusters appeared to be linked to common viral pathogens.

Samples came from healthy bone marrow donors. Note on this clone: The antigen remains unidentified.

Vbeta (60) and Jbeta (13) primers were used in the PCR. Profiled with immunoSEQ multiplex PCR; TCRdb holds only in-frame clones, not every one. The sample carries about 190,000 clones, about 77% recorded once. This CDR3 is 17 amino acids long. J was trimmed by 0 bases and V by 5 bases; bases with no gene match: 11. Germline assignment: CDR1 GTSNPN and CDR2 SVGIG (reference sequence). The rearrangement uses TRBV30 and TRBJ2-4; 9 positions agree with TRBD2. The sequencing input was PBMCs. This receptor was identified in a man in his thirties or forties in good health and CMV-seropositive. In nucleotides, the CDR3 is TGTGCCTGGTCTCTAGCGGGGCGCAATTTAGCCAAAAACATTCAGTACTTC. It yields the protein CAWSLAGRNLAKNIQYF.